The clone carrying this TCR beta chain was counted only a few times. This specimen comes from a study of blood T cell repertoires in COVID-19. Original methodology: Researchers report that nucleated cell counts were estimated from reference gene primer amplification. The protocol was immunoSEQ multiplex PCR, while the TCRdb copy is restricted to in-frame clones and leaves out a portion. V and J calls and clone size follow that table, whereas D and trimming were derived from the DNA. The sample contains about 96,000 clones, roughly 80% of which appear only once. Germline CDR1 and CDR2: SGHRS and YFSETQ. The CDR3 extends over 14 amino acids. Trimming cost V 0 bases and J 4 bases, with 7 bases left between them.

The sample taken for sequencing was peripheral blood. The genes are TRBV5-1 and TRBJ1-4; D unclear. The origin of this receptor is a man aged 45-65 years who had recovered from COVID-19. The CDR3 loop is CASSLAGNNEKLFF. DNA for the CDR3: TGCGCCAGCAGCTTGGCGGGGAATAATGAAAAACTGTTTTTT.